This TCR beta chain was recorded in a study of blood T cell repertoires in COVID-19. Looking at the study overall: Acute and convalescent COVID-19 specimens originated in the United States, Italy and Spain. In each case, the material was cDNA or gDNA derived from T cells, B-cell-depleted T cells, or PBMCs.

The CDR3 is 14 amino acids. CDR1 and CDR2 from the germline V gene are SGHTA and FQGTGA. V lost 3 bases and J 4 bases, leaving 12 bases between the germline ends. Repertoires were generated with immunoSEQ multiplex PCR, while TCRdb's copy carries only in-frame clones and drops some. The table records about 250,000 clones, approximately 86% of them present only once. Material: peripheral blood. The chain carries TRBV7-3 and TRBJ1-2; perhaps TRBD1 as D (6 bases). This TCR was recovered from a woman between 55 and 75 years old who had recovered from COVID-19. Written as DNA, the CDR3 is TGTGCCAGCAGCTTTGAGGGGGTAGGCTATGGCTACACCTTC. Amino acid sequence: CASSFEGVGYGYTF.